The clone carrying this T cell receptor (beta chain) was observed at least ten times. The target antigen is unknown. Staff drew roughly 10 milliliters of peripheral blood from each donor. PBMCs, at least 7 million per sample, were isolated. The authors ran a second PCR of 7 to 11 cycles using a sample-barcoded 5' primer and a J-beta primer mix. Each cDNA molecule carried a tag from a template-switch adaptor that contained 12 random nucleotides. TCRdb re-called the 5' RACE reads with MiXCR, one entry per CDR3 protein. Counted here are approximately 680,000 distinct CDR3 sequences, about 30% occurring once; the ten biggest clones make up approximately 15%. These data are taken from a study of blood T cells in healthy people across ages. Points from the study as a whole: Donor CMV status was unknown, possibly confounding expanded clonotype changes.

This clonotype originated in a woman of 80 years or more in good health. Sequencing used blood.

The CDR3 nucleotides are TGCGCCAGCAGCATCACGCAGGGTGCTGAAGCTTTCTTT. Protein product: CASSITQGAEAFF. The rearrangement uses TRBV5-1 and TRBJ1-1; D perhaps matches TRBD1 (5 bases). CDR1 SGHRS and CDR2 YFSETQ come from the germline V gene. The CDR3 covers 13 residues. With 4 bases removed from V and 6 bases from J, the gap between germline ends came to 13 bases.